The rows below give T cell receptor beta chains drawn from one sample of a study of vaccination effects on CD4 cells after COVID-19. Method: immunoSEQ multiplex PCR; TCRdb's copy keeps in-frame clones and lacks some. The table records fewer than 40,000 clones, 70% to 75% of them present only once. No antigen has been assigned to these receptors. Sequencing was performed on CD4+ T cells from PBMCs cultured without peptide, taken after COVID-19 vaccination. These receptors were obtained from a human donor who received a COVID-19 vaccine. The CDR3 runs from the conserved cysteine through the conserved F or W. D genes are given only for firm matches. Clone size, where shown, is once, few, many, or a class for clones that have expanded.

-,TRBJ2-7,TRBV7-2,-,TGTGCCAGCAGCCTCGACAGTCGGGCTGGGGAGCAGTACTTC,CASSLDSRAGEQYF
TRBD1,TRBJ1-6,TRBV5-4,few,TGTGCCAGCAGCTTGGCATCAGGGGGCAACGGTTCACCCCTCCACTTT,CASSLASGGNGSPLHF
TRBD1,TRBJ1-1,TRBV9,-,TGTGCCAGCAGCACCCGCCCAGGGGGAAGGACTGAAGCTTTCTTT,CASSTRPGGRTEAFF
-,TRBJ1-5,TRBV5-1,-,TGCGCCAGCAGCCCCGGACAGTGGGGGAATCAGCCCCAGCATTTT,CASSPGQWGNQPQHF
-,TRBJ1-6,TRBV3-1/TRBV3-2,-,TGTGCCAGCAGCCGTGAAAGTAATTCACCCCTCCACTTT,CASSRESNSPLHF
-,TRBJ2-7,TRBV12-2,-,TGTGCAAGTCGCCCAGGGACCACCTACGAGCAGTACTTC,CASRPGTTYEQYF
-,TRBJ1-2,TRBV30,-,TGTGCCTGGAGCGGACTTCCAAACTATGGCTACACCTTC,CAWSGLPNYGYTF
-,TRBJ1-2,TRBV3-1/TRBV3-2,-,TGTGCCAGCAGCCAAGATGGGGGGACCTATGGCTACACCTTC,CASSQDGGTYGYTF
-,TRBJ1-2,TRBV19,-,TGTGCCACCCGGGTAAAGGGGGATATAGGAGGCTACACCTTC,CATRVKGDIGGYTF
-,TRBJ2-7,TRBV12-3/TRBV12-4,-,TGTGCCAGCAGTTTACTCGGCACCTACGAGCAGTACTTC,CASSLLGTYEQYF
-,TRBJ2-7,TRBV28,-,TGTGCCAGCAGTTTAAGGGTTCTCGAGCAGTACTTC,CASSLRVLEQYF
TRBD2,TRBJ2-1,TRBV28,once,TGTGCCAGCAGTCCGGAACCGGGACTAGCGCACCGCGGGCAGTTCTTC,CASSPEPGLAHRGQFF
TRBD1,TRBJ1-5,TRBV5-6,-,TGTGCCAGCAGCCGGGGACAGGGTAATCAGCCCCAGCATTTT,CASSRGQGNQPQHF
-,TRBJ1-5,TRBV7-7,few,TGTGCTAGCAGCTTAGGTAGTGATCAGCCCCAGCATTTT,CASSLGSDQPQHF
-,TRBJ1-2,TRBV9,-,TGTGCCAGCAGCGTAGATCCCCCTGGCTACACCTTC,CASSVDPPGYTF
-,TRBJ2-3,TRBV19,-,TGTGCCAGTAGTATCCAGCGGGCGGGAGATACGCAGTATTTT,CASSIQRAGDTQYF
TRBD1,TRBJ2-3,TRBV2,-,TGTGCCAGCAGTCCTAACAGGGGCGCGGATACGCAGTATTTT,CASSPNRGADTQYF
-,TRBJ2-3,TRBV5-4,-,TGTGCCAGCAGCTTTCCGGGACTGGACACAGATACGCAGTATTTT,CASSFPGLDTDTQYF
-,TRBJ1-1,TRBV5-4,-,TGTGCCAGCAGCTTGGTGGGCGGCGCTATGAACACTGAAGCTTTCTTT,CASSLVGGAMNTEAFF
-,TRBJ2-7,TRBV2,once,TGTGCCAGCAGTCCGGACCGGGCGTTAGACGAGCAGTACTTC,CASSPDRALDEQYF
-,TRBJ2-3,TRBV5-1,-,TGCGCCAGCAGCCCCCGAGGGCTAACCCCCGCAGATACGCAGTATTTT,CASSPRGLTPADTQYF
TRBD1,TRBJ1-5,TRBV18,-,TGTGCCAGCTCACCAGAGACAGGGGGCGCAGGACAGCCCCAGCATTTT,CASSPETGGAGQPQHF
-,TRBJ2-1,TRBV10-3,-,TGTGCCATCAGTGAAGGGATTGAGCAGTTCTTC,CAISEGIEQFF
TRBD2,TRBJ2-4,TRBV29-1,-,TGCAGCGTTGAAGACGACATTGGCATTGTGGGGACTAGGGCCAAAAACATTCAGTACTTC,CSVEDDIGIVGTRAKNIQYF
-,TRBJ1-1,TRBV7-2,-,TGTGCCAGCAGCCTGGCGGGGCCGACGAACACTGAAGCTTTCTTT,CASSLAGPTNTEAFF
-,TRBJ2-1,TRBV6-1,-,TGTGCCAGCAGTGAACGATTGGGGTCCGGTGAGCAGTTCTTC,CASSERLGSGEQFF
-,TRBJ1-1,TRBV28,-,TGTGCCAGCAGTTTGTCCTGGAGCACTGAAGCTTTCTTT,CASSLSWSTEAFF
TRBD1,TRBJ2-3,TRBV19,-,TGTGCCAGTAGGAGGACAGGGGGCCTGGCAGATACGCAGTATTTT,CASRRTGGLADTQYF
-,TRBJ2-1,TRBV3-1/TRBV3-2,-,TGTGCCAGCAGCCAGGGTCGCTACGATGGGAGGAATGAGCAGTTCTTC,CASSQGRYDGRNEQFF
TRBD2,TRBJ2-3,TRBV3-1/TRBV3-2,-,TGTGCCAGCAGCTCTAGCGGGAGCACAGATACGCAGTATTTT,CASSSSGSTDTQYF
TRBD1,TRBJ2-7,TRBV6-5,few,TGTGCCAGCAGTCGACAGGGGCACTCCTACGAGCAGTACTTC,CASSRQGHSYEQYF
-,TRBJ1-2,TRBV5-1,few,TGCGCCAGCAGCACGGAAGGGGACTATGGCTACACCTTC,CASSTEGDYGYTF
TRBD1,TRBJ1-3,TRBV5-1,-,TGCGCCAGCAGCGCTGGACAGGGAAGAGTTAGCTCTGGAAACACCATATATTTT,CASSAGQGRVSSGNTIYF
TRBD1,TRBJ1-2,TRBV7-2,once,TGTGCCAGCAGCTTAATCCAGGGGGGGTCTTCTTATGGCTACACCTTC,CASSLIQGGSSYGYTF
-,TRBJ2-7,TRBV10-3,-,TGTGCCATCAGCCCGGGCCCAGGGTATGAAGAGCAGTACTTC,CAISPGPGYEEQYF
-,TRBJ2-1,TRBV18,-,TGTGCCAGCTCACCTTATTCAGGGCAGTACAATGAGCAGTTCTTC,CASSPYSGQYNEQFF
-,TRBJ1-1,TRBV5-6,-,TGTGCCAGCAGCTTGAGAGGGAGGAACACTGAAGCTTTCTTT,CASSLRGRNTEAFF
-,TRBJ1-3,TRBV30,few,TGTGCCTGGAGTAGGGCTCATCTTTTCCCCTCTGGAAACACCATATATTTT,CAWSRAHLFPSGNTIYF
-,TRBJ2-3,TRBV6-2/TRBV6-3,-,TGTGCCAGCAGTTATTCCGCTAGCGACCCCTTCGGTGATACGCAGTATTTT,CASSYSASDPFGDTQYF
-,TRBJ1-5,TRBV27,few,TGTGCCAGCAGTTCCGGTCGGCTTTCGGAGCCCCAGCATTTT,CASSSGRLSEPQHF
TRBD1,TRBJ1-2,TRBV28,-,TGTGCCAGCAGTTACGGCGGACAGGGTGGTGGCTACACCTTC,CASSYGGQGGGYTF
TRBD2,TRBJ2-3,TRBV5-6,-,TGTGCCAGCAGCCTACTGACTAGCGCTAGCACAGATACGCAGTATTTT,CASSLLTSASTDTQYF
-,TRBJ1-2,TRBV19,few,TGTGCCAGTAGTATGTCAGGGAACTATGGCTACACCTTC,CASSMSGNYGYTF
-,TRBJ2-7,TRBV6-5,-,TGTGCCAGCGATACCCCCCTAGGTAGGGCGGACTTC,CASDTPLGRADF
TRBD2,TRBJ2-1,TRBV7-2,-,TGTGCCAGCAGCGTATTAGCGGGAGGGCCGTACAATGAGCAGTTCTTC,CASSVLAGGPYNEQFF
-,TRBJ1-2,TRBV29-1,-,TGCAGCGTTGAGCGGCAGGGGCACTATGGCTACACCTTC,CSVERQGHYGYTF
-,TRBJ1-5,TRBV5-5,-,TGTGCCAGCAGCTTATATTATAATCAGCCCCAGCATTTT,CASSLYYNQPQHF
-,TRBJ1-2,TRBV6-5,-,TGTGCCAGCAGCCTGGACGGTCGGGGCTACACCTTC,CASSLDGRGYTF
-,TRBJ2-7,TRBV5-1,-,TGCGCCAGCAGCTTGGAGGGACCCCAGATGTTC,CASSLEGPQMF
TRBD1,TRBJ2-5,TRBV4-1,-,TGCGCCAGCAGCCAAGCCACCGGGACAGGGACGGCCCAGTACTTC,CASSQATGTGTAQYF
TRBD1,TRBJ2-2,TRBV5-6,few,TGTGCCAGCAGCTGGGGGACAGTGAACACCGGGGAGCTGTTTTTT,CASSWGTVNTGELFF
TRBD1,TRBJ1-1,TRBV2,-,TGTGCCAGCAGGACAGGGGAGCACACTGAAGCTTTCTTT,CASRTGEHTEAFF